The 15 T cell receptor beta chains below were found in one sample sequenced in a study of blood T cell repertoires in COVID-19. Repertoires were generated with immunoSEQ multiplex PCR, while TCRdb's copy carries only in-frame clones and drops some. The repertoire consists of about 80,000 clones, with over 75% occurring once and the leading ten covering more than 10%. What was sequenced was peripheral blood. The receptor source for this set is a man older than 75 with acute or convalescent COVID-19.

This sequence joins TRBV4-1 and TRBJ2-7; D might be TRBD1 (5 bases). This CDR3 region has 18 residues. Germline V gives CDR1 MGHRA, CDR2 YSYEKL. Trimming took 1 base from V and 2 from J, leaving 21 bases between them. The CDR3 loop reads CASSQVSHMAGSPYEQYF. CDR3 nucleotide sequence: TGCGCCAGCAGCCAAGTCTCCCATATGGCAGGGTCCCCCTACGAGCAGTACTTC.

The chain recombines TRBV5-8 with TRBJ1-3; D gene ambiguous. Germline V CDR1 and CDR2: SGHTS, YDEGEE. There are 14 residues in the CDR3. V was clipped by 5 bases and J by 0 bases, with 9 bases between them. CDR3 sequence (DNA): TGTGCCAGCAGAATTGAGGGCTCTGGAAACACCATATATTTT. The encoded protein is CASRIEGSGNTIYF.

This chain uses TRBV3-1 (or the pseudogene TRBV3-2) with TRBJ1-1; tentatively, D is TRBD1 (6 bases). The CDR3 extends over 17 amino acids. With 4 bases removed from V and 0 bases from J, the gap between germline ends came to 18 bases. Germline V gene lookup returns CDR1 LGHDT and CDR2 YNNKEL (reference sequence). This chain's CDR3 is CASSPRSQGTMNTEAFF. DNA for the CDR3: TGTGCCAGCAGCCCCCGGTCTCAGGGGACCATGAACACTGAAGCTTTCTTT.

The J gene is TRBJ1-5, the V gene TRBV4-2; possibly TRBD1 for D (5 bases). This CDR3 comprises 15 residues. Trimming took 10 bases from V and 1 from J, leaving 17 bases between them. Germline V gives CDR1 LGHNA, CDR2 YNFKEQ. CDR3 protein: CATREGAQSNQPQHF. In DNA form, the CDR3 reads TGTGCCACCAGGGAAGGGGCGCAGAGCAATCAGCCCCAGCATTTT.

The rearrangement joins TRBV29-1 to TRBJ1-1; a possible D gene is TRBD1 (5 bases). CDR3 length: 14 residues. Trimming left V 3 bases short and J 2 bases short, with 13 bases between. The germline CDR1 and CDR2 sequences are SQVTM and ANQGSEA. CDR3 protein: CSVDWRGVNTEAFF. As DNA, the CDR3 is TGCAGCGTTGATTGGAGGGGAGTTAACACTGAAGCTTTCTTT.

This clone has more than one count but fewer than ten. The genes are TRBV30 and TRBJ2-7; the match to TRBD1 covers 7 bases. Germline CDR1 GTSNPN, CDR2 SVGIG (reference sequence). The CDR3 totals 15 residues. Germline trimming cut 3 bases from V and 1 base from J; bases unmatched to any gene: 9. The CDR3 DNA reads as TGTGCCTGGAGGATGAGGACAGGTTTTTCCTACGAGCAGTACTTC. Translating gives CAWRMRTGFSYEQYF.

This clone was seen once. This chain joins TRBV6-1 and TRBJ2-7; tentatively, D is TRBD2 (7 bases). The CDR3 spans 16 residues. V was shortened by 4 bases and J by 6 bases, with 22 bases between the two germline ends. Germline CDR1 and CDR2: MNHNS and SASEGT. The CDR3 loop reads CASSASGGQGALEQYF. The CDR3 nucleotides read TGTGCCAGCAGTGCATCCGGGGGGCAGGGCGCCCTCGAGCAGTACTTC.

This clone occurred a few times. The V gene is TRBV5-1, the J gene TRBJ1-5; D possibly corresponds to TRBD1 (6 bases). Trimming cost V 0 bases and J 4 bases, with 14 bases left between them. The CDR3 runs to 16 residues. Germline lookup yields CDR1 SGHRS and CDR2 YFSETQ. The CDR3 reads CASSLVPGEGNQPQHF. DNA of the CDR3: TGCGCCAGCAGCTTGGTGCCAGGGGAGGGGAATCAGCCCCAGCATTTT.

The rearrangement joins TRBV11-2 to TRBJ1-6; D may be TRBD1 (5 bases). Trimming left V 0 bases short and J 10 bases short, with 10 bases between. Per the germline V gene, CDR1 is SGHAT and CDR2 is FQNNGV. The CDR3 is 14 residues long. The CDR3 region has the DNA TGTGCCAGCAGCTTAGATATGGAGGGGTCACCCCTCCACTTT. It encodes CASSLDMEGSPLHF. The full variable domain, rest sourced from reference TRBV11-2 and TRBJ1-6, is EAGVAQSPRYKIIEKRQSVAFWCNPISGHATLYWYQQILGQGPKLLIQFQNNGVVDDSQLPKDRFSAERLKGVDSTLKIQPAKLEDSAVYLCASSLDMEGSPLHFGNGTRLTVT.

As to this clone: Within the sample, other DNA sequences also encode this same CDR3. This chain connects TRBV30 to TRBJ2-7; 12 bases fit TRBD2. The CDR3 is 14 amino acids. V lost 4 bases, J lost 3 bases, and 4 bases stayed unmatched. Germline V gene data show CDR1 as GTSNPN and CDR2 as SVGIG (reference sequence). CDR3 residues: CAWTSGGGHYEQYF. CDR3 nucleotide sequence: TGTGCCTGGACTAGCGGGGGGGGGCACTACGAGCAGTACTTC.

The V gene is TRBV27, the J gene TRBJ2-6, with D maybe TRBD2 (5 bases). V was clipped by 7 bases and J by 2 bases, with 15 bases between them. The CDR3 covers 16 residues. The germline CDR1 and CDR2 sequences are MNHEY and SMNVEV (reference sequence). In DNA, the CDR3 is TGTGCCAGCACCGGGGTTTTGTCGGCTGGGGCCAACGTCCTGACTTTC. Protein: CASTGVLSAGANVLTF.

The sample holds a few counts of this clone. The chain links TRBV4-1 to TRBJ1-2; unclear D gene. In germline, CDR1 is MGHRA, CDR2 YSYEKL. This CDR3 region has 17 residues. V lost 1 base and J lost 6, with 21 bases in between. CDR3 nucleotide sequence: TGCGCCAGCAGCCAAGGCCCCAGTCGCCTCCTTTCAGATGGCTACACCTTC. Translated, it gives CASSQGPSRLLSDGYTF.

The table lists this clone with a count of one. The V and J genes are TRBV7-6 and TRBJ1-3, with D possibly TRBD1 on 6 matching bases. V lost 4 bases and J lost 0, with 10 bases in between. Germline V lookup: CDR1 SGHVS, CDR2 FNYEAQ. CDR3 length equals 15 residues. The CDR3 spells CASSYRDNSGNTIYF. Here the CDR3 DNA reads TGTGCCAGCAGCTACCGGGACAACTCTGGAAACACCATATATTTT. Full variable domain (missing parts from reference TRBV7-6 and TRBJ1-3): GAGVSQSPRYKVTKRGQDVALRCDPISGHVSLYWYRQALGQGPEFLTYFNYEAQQDKSGLPNDRFSAERPEGSISTLTIQRTEQRDSAMYRCASSYRDNSGNTIYFGEGSWLTVV.

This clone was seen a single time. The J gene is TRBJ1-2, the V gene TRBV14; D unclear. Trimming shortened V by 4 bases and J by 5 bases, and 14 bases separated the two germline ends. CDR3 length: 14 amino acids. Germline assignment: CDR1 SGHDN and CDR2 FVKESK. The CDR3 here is CASSPGLGRYGYTF. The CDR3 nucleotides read TGTGCCAGCAGCCCCGGCCTGGGGAGATATGGCTACACCTTC.

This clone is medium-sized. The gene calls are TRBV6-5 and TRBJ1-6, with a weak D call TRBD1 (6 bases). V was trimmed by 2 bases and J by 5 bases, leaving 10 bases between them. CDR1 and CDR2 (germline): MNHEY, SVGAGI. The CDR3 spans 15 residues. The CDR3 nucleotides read TGTGCCAGCAGTTACGGCTACAGGGATAATTCACCCCTCCACTTT. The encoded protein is CASSYGYRDNSPLHF.